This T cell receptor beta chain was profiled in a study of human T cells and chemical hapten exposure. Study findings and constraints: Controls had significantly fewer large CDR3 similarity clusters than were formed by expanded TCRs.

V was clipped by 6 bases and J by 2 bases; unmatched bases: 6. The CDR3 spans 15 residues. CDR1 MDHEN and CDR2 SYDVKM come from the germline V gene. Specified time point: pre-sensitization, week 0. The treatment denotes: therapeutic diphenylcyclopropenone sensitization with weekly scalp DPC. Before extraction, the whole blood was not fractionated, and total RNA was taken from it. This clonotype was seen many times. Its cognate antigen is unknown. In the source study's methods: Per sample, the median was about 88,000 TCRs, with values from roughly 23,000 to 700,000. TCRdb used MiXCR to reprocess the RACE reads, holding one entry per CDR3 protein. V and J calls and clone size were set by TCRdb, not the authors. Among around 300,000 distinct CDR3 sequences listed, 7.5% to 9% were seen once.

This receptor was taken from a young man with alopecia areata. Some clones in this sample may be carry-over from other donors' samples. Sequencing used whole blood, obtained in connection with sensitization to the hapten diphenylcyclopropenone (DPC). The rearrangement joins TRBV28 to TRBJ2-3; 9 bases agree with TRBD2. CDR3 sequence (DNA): TGTGCCAGCAGAGAAGCGGGGGGCCACACAGATACGCAGTATTTT. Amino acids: CASREAGGHTDTQYF.